These T cell receptor beta chains were read from a single sample in a study of blood T cells in healthy people across ages. MiXCR, run by TCRdb on the 5' RACE reads, gives a single entry per CDR3 protein. The data hold around 1.5 million distinct CDR3 sequences, with about 43% observed a single time. The sample taken for sequencing was blood. The receptors originated from a woman younger than 35 in good health. CDR3s include the opening cysteine and the closing phenylalanine or tryptophan. The order of the fields is V gene, clone size, CDR3 length, D gene, J gene, CDR3 DNA, CDR3 protein. A D gene is named only where the DNA matches it firmly. Size is omitted from some rows. Given values are once, few, many or a class for expanded clones.

TRBV4-2	few	15	NA	TRBJ2-5	TGTGCCAGCAGCCAAGATGCCCTTTACCAAGAGACCCAGTACTTC	CASSQDALYQETQYF
TRBV6-5	NA	14	NA	TRBJ2-7	TGTGCCAGCAGAGGCAGCTTAAGTTCCTACGAGCAGTACTTC	CASRGSLSSYEQYF
TRBV7-3	many	17	TRBD1	TRBJ1-2	TGTGCCAGCAGCTTGACGCCGGGACAGGGAACTAACTATGGCTACACCTTC	CASSLTPGQGTNYGYTF
TRBV20-1	NA	15	NA	TRBJ1-2	TGCAGTGCTAATACAGACCGGGGCACTAACTATGGCTACACCTTC	CSANTDRGTNYGYTF
TRBV21-1	once	15	NA	TRBJ2-1	TGTGCCAGCAGTGGGACAGGGGGTAACGACAATGAGCAGTTCTTC	CASSGTGGNDNEQFF
TRBV12-3/TRBV12-4	few	12	NA	TRBJ2-5	TGTGCCAGCAGACCCTCGGGCGGGACCCAGTACTTC	CASRPSGGTQYF
TRBV28	NA	14	TRBD1	TRBJ1-2	TGTGCCAGCGCTTCGGGACAGGGTTCCTATGGCTACACCTTC	CASASGQGSYGYTF
TRBV7-3	NA	16	TRBD2	TRBJ2-3	TGTGCCAGCAGCCCACAAGGCGGGGGGGGCGGGCATACGCAGTATTTT	CASSPQGGGGGHTQYF
TRBV29-1	NA	18	TRBD1	TRBJ2-5	TGCAGCGTTGAGCCGGGACAGGGATTCGTGGAGGGGGAAGAGACCCAGTACTTC	CSVEPGQGFVEGEETQYF
TRBV28	NA	14	NA	TRBJ1-5	TGTGCCAGCAGGTTAGGGAAGACCAATCAGCCCCAGCATTTT	CASRLGKTNQPQHF
TRBV4-2	once	16	NA	TRBJ2-5	TGTGCCAGCAGCCCCGGGAGTCGGCCAGAAGAAGAGACCCAGTACTTC	CASSPGSRPEEETQYF
TRBV4-2	NA	17	TRBD1	TRBJ2-1	TGTGCCAGCAGCCAATCGAACCGGGACAGGGCCTACAATGAGCAGTTCTTC	CASSQSNRDRAYNEQFF
TRBV5-1	few	15	NA	TRBJ1-1	TGCGCCAGCACCCAAGGGTCACAGGTGGGCACTGAAGCTTTCTTT	CASTQGSQVGTEAFF
TRBV4-1	NA	14	NA	TRBJ2-1	TGCGCCAGCAGCCAAGCCCCTAGCTGGAATGAGCAGTTCTTC	CASSQAPSWNEQFF
TRBV20-1	NA	16	NA	TRBJ2-1	TGCAGTGCTAGGAGCTGGGAACTTAGCTCCTACAATGAGCAGTTCTTC	CSARSWELSSYNEQFF
TRBV5-6	NA	13	NA	TRBJ2-5	TGTGTCAGCTCGTACAGGAATATGGAGACCCAGTACTTC	CVSSYRNMETQYF
TRBV20-1	NA	14	NA	TRBJ1-1	TGCAGTGCTAGAGTTCCACTCCCTAACACTGAAGCTTTCTTT	CSARVPLPNTEAFF
TRBV20-1	NA	15	NA	TRBJ1-1	TGCAGTGCTAGAGTTGAACCAACAGGGAACACTGAAGCTTTCTTT	CSARVEPTGNTEAFF
TRBV7-9	few	15	TRBD2	TRBJ2-5	TGTGCCAGCAGCTACTCTACTAGCGAACAAGAGACCCAGTACTTC	CASSYSTSEQETQYF
TRBV27	NA	15	NA	TRBJ2-7	TGTGCCAGCAGTGATGACGCGACAGCAACCTACGAGCAGTACTTC	CASSDDATATYEQYF
TRBV4-2	few	15	TRBD2	TRBJ2-7	TGTGCCAGCAGCCAAACTAGCGGCTTCTCCTACGAGCAGTACTTC	CASSQTSGFSYEQYF
TRBV28	NA	13	TRBD1	TRBJ1-2	TGTGCCAGCAGTGCAGGGGGCGGCTATGACTACACCTTC	CASSAGGGYDYTF
TRBV20-1	NA	11	NA	TRBJ1-6	TGCAGTGCTAGTGGGGCGTCACCCCTCCACTTT	CSASGASPLHF
TRBV7-3	many	12	NA	TRBJ2-3	TGTGCCAGCAGCTCCGTTTCAGATACGCAGTATTTT	CASSSVSDTQYF
TRBV12-3/TRBV12-4	few	12	NA	TRBJ2-1	TGTGCCAGCAGTTCCGAACTAAGGGAGCAGTTCTTC	CASSSELREQFF
TRBV12-3/TRBV12-4	NA	14	NA	TRBJ2-7	TGTGCCAGCAGCTGGGGCGGGACAGACTACGAGCAGTACTTC	CASSWGGTDYEQYF
TRBV20-1	NA	11	NA	TRBJ2-1	TGCAGTGCGTCCGACCCCAATGAGCAGTTCTTC	CSASDPNEQFF
TRBV7-2	few	14	NA	TRBJ2-4	TGTGCCAGCAGCCTCGGTTGGGGCAAAAACATTCAGTACTTC	CASSLGWGKNIQYF
TRBV9	few	15	NA	TRBJ2-6	TGTGCCAGCAGCACGGACTGGGGTGGGGCCAACGTCCTGACTTTC	CASSTDWGGANVLTF
TRBV12-3/TRBV12-4	NA	12	NA	TRBJ1-2	TGTGCCAGCAGTTTTGGGCAATATGGCTACACCTTC	CASSFGQYGYTF
TRBV10-3	NA	16	TRBD2	TRBJ2-5	TGTGCCATCAGTGCCCCGGGCAGCGGGGGACCTGGTGAGCAGTACTTC	CAISAPGSGGPGEQYF
TRBV7-9	NA	12	NA	TRBJ2-1	TGTGCCTTGGCCGGGGCCGGAGGCGGGCAGTTCTTC	CALAGAGGGQFF
TRBV10-3	many	15	NA	TRBJ2-7	TGTGCCATCAGTGGACGACAGAGCACTCCCTACGAGCAGTACTTC	CAISGRQSTPYEQYF
TRBV2	few	15	TRBD1	TRBJ1-4	TGTGCCAGCATTCAGGGGGACACGACTAATGAAAAACTGTTTTTT	CASIQGDTTNEKLFF